This T cell receptor (beta chain) stems from a study of OX40 agonist ivuxolimab in advanced cancers. About the full investigation: Ivuxolimab was a fully human IgG2 agonistic monoclonal antibody targeting the costimulatory receptor OX40 (CD134). Partial responses occurred in three dose-escalation patients: two with cutaneous melanoma and one with hepatocellular carcinoma. The paper describes the monotherapy dose-escalation part (N = 52 patients) of the phase I trial of ivuxolimab. Patients were allowed to have had prior anti-PD-1, anti-PD-L1 or anti-CTLA-4 therapy, and around two fifths of the dose-escalation patients had been treated with checkpoint inhibitors. The purpose of peripheral TCRbeta sequencing was to test whether ivuxolimab changed TCR sequence diversity and led to clonal T-cell expansion. Intravenous ivuxolimab was administered to patients every 2 weeks at six dose levels: 0.01, 0.1, 0.3, 1.5, 3 and 10 mg/kg. Among the 50 to 55 dose-escalation patients, approximately 20 had hepatocellular carcinoma, about 15 melanoma, 9 renal cell carcinoma and 9 head and neck cancer. In the dose-escalation cohort, around 80% of patients were male, and the mean age was around 60 years with a range of roughly 23 to 79. Study-wide findings and limitations: Low levels of normalized T-cell clonal expansion were also seen in some patients who did not respond. Partial responders in the 0.1-3.0 mg/kg groups had among the lowest normalized peripheral clonal expansion, especially among CD8+ T cells. At doses of 0.1 to 3.0 mg/kg, clonal expansion of both CD4+ and CD8+ T cells in blood was seen between baseline and week 6. Which antigens the clonally expanded peripheral T cells were specific for was not determined. After ivuxolimab, CD8+ T cells had more expanded clones than CD4+ T cells on average.

Worth noting for this clone: What antigen it recognizes has not been identified. Base qualities are not provided; no much larger clone lies one nucleotide away.

The CDR3 spans 18 residues, from the cysteine through the phenylalanine. Kept here is only the CDR3 DNA, which spans 54 bases and is read in frame from base 1. Genomic DNA was isolated from the sorted cells so that the TCRbeta CDR3 region could be sequenced. TCRbeta CDR3 regions were sequenced using the immunoSEQ Assay. The table was pulled from immuneACCESS by TCRdb, which kept in-frame rearrangements only. Such tables lose some clones; where checked, under half of the loss comes from unresolved V genes, and the rest has no known cause. The sample table records 43,000 or so clones; approximately 86% of these occur just once. Of the sample, around 37% is held by the ten largest clones. Patients with autoimmune disease history or receiving systemic immunosuppression were excluded from the trial. In every dose cohort, peripheral blood was drawn for TCR sequencing at baseline, cycle 4 day 1, and cycle 7 day 1. The samples were taken from a phase I, first-in-human, multicenter, open-label dose-escalation trial of ivuxolimab. Adults with locally advanced or metastatic melanoma, renal cell carcinoma, hepatocellular carcinoma or head and neck squamous cell carcinoma were enrolled in the trial. Before TCR sequencing, CD4+ T cells and CD8+ T cells from peripheral blood were sorted into separate populations.

This receptor was identified in an adult with an advanced solid tumor such as melanoma, head and neck, liver or kidney cancer. The V gene is TRBV21-1 and the J gene is TRBJ2-6; the D call in the table, TRBD1, was not verified against the DNA. TRBV21-1 is termed a pseudogene. The sample consisted of CD4+ or CD8+ T cells sorted from blood, taken in a trial of the OX40 agonist ivuxolimab. The nucleotide sequence reads as follows: TGTGCCAGCAGCAAGGGACATCCAACATCCGCTGGGGCCAACGTCCTGACTTTC. This yields the protein CASSKGHPTSAGANVLTF.